The clone carrying this T cell receptor (beta chain) was found a few times. The TCR beta library used iRepertoire HTBI primers with Arm-PCR amplification of CDR3. Per the study methods: Looking across samples, the authors found about 62 TRBV and some 13 TRBJ segments. Via MiXCR, TCRdb re-called the multiplex PCR reads, giving one row per CDR3 protein. TCRdb, not the authors, supplied the V and J calls. The sample includes about 440,000 distinct CDR3 sequences, about 15% seen only once; the top ten take approximately 15%. This CDR3 spans 12 amino acids. The V gene lost 7 bases and the J gene lost 0 bases, with 6 bases spanning the gap. Germline V gene data show CDR1 as LNHDA and CDR2 as SQIVND (reference sequence). Time point noted: newly diagnosed GD, antithyroid drugs for less than 3 months. Scientists built the TCR library using RNA that was extracted from PBMCs. Blood from the periphery, about 9.7 milliliters in all, was drawn into EDTA tubes.

This sample was taken from a study of regulatory T cells in long-lasting Graves disease. This sample also appeared in a second study, on T cells in Graves' hyperthyroidism and ophthalmopathy. That source reports: First-round RT-PCR of the TCR CDR3 relied on the HTBI primer set.

This TCR derives from a woman aged 25 to 45 with Graves disease. The sample was peripheral blood mononuclear cells (PBMCs), taken at new diagnosis, from a patient treated with antithyroid drugs. The J gene is TRBJ1-2, the V gene TRBV19, with D perhaps TRBD1 (5 bases). The CDR3 bases are TGTGCCAGTAAGACAGCTAACTATGGCTACACCTTC. It is translated as CASKTANYGYTF.